Here is one TCR beta chain with its context. Its antigen remains unidentified. These data belong to a study of shared clonotypes between healthy human individuals. Study-wide results and limits: The sole specimen, blood, was sampled, and tissue repertoires likely differ.

The junction had 4 bases not matched to a gene; V was cut back by 7 bases and J by 2 bases. The CDR3 is 15 residues long. Germline V lookup: CDR1 SGHAT, CDR2 FQDESV (reference sequence). Every subset's genomic DNA went evenly onto several immunoSEQ plates. The protocol was immunoSEQ multiplex PCR, while the TCRdb copy is restricted to in-frame clones and leaves out a portion. The sample records more than 1,200,000 clones, approximately 98.5% being singletons. The study separated CD4+ cells into CD45RA+ naive and CD45RA-negative memory subsets. The clonotype was recovered from a man aged 30 to 39 in good health. The sample comprised naive CD4+ T cells sorted from blood. As for subset: CD45RA+ positively selected. The chain employs TRBV11-1 and TRBJ2-1; 11 bases agree with TRBD2. CDR3 region: CASTIAGGAYNEQFF. CDR3 bases: TGTGCCAGCACCATAGCGGGAGGGGCCTACAATGAGCAGTTCTTC.